The rows below give T cell receptor beta chains drawn from one sample of a study of PD-1 blockade in classical Hodgkin lymphoma. This table comes from immunoSEQ multiplex PCR, and its TCRdb copy is limited to in-frame clones, with some not included. The table has around 92,000 clones, about 83% seen once; the top ten hold about a sixth. Sequenced here: peripheral blood mononuclear cells (PBMCs), sampled before the fourth cycle of nivolumab. The receptor source for this set is a human donor with classical Hodgkin lymphoma. Both conserved end residues are part of each CDR3. The order of the fields is clone size, J gene, CDR3 length, V gene, D gene, CDR3 DNA, CDR3 protein. D genes are given only for firm matches. A row's size may be missing; if present it is once, few, many or a size class.

once	TRBJ2-1	14	TRBV2	TRBD2	TGTGCCAGTATTCGGCGGGAGGGCCGGAATGAGCAGTTCTTC	CASIRREGRNEQFF
.	TRBJ1-1	14	TRBV6-1	.	TGTGCCAGCAGTGCAGAACCATTGAACACTGAAGCTTTCTTT	CASSAEPLNTEAFF
few	TRBJ2-7	14	TRBV14	TRBD2	TGTGCCAGCAGCCACCTCACTAGCGTCTACGAGCAGTACTTC	CASSHLTSVYEQYF
.	TRBJ2-7	17	TRBV6-1	.	TGTGCCAGCAGTGAAGCGCTTTTCGGCGCAGGCTCCTACGAGCAGTACTTC	CASSEALFGAGSYEQYF
.	TRBJ1-4	15	TRBV7-2	.	TGTGCCAGCAGCACCAGGGTGGGAACTAATGAAAAACTGTTTTTT	CASSTRVGTNEKLFF
.	TRBJ2-5	17	TRBV9	.	TGTGCCAGCAGCGTAGGACTAGGCAGGACGTACCAAGAGACCCAGTACTTC	CASSVGLGRTYQETQYF
.	TRBJ2-2	15	TRBV6-1	.	TGTGCCAGCAGTGCGGCAGGGGCGCGCACCGGGGAGCTGTTTTTT	CASSAAGARTGELFF
.	TRBJ2-2	18	TRBV23-1	.	TGCGCCAGCAGTCAACCGAGTCCCCTGAAAAATCCCCCCGGGGAGCTGTTTTTT	CASSQPSPLKNPPGELFF
.	TRBJ1-4	13	TRBV14	.	TGTGCCAGCAGCACCTGGGGCGTGAAAAAACTGTTTTTT	CASSTWGVKKLFF
.	TRBJ1-5	16	TRBV21-1	.	TGTGCCAGCAGCAACTCCAGGGGTAGCGGCAATCAGCCCCAGCATTTT	CASSNSRGSGNQPQHF
.	TRBJ2-7	15	TRBV9	.	TGTGCCAGCAGCGCAGGGGCCTTAACCTCCTACGAGCAGTACTTC	CASSAGALTSYEQYF
.	TRBJ2-2	14	TRBV19	TRBD2	TGTGCCAGTACGGGACTAGCGGCCACCGGGGAGCTGTTTTTT	CASTGLAATGELFF
.	TRBJ2-7	11	TRBV5-8	.	TGTGCCAGCAGCTCTTTCTACGAGCAGTACTTC	CASSSFYEQYF
once	TRBJ2-1	12	TRBV7-9	.	TGTGCCAGCAGCCCTAGGGGGAGTGAGCAGTTCTTC	CASSPRGSEQFF
.	TRBJ2-5	15	TRBV5-1	.	TGCGCCAGCACGTCGTGGGCAGGGGGGCAAGAGACCCAGTACTTC	CASTSWAGGQETQYF
.	TRBJ2-3	13	TRBV15	.	TGTGCCACCAGCAGAGATCCGTCAGATACGCAGTATTTT	CATSRDPSDTQYF
.	TRBJ2-5	15	TRBV7-3	.	TGTGCCAGCAGCTTAGGGGTGGGGTACCAAGAGACCCAGTACTTC	CASSLGVGYQETQYF
.	TRBJ2-1	16	TRBV4-2	TRBD1	TGTGCCAGCAGCCAAGTGGAGGCAGGGGGCTACAATGAGCAGTTCTTC	CASSQVEAGGYNEQFF
.	TRBJ2-2	20	TRBV5-4	TRBD1	TGTGCCAGCAGCTTGGTGTCAGGGGGCTCCCTATTCCCTAACACCGGGGAGCTGTTTTTT	CASSLVSGGSLFPNTGELFF
.	TRBJ1-1	14	TRBV7-8	.	TGTGCCAGCAGCCCGGGGACCCCGAACACTGAAGCTTTCTTT	CASSPGTPNTEAFF
.	TRBJ1-1	15	TRBV5-1	.	TGCGCCAGCAGCTTGAACCCCGGGCGGGACACTGAAGCTTTCTTT	CASSLNPGRDTEAFF
.	TRBJ2-2	16	TRBV5-4	.	TGTGCCAGCAGCTTGGCGGCTGGGGGGCTCACCGGGGAGCTGTTTTTT	CASSLAAGGLTGELFF
.	TRBJ2-1	15	TRBV2	TRBD2	TGTGCCAGCAGTCCCGGGACTAGCTTTCACAATGAGCAGTTCTTC	CASSPGTSFHNEQFF
.	TRBJ1-5	16	TRBV18	.	TGTGCCAGCTCACCACCCCTCGGGGGGACAATTGCGGCCCAGCATTTT	CASSPPLGGTIAAQHF
.	TRBJ2-7	15	TRBV7-2	TRBD2	TGTGCCAGCAGCCCGAAACTAGCGGGAGCCTACGAGCAGTACTTC	CASSPKLAGAYEQYF
.	TRBJ2-5	13	TRBV10-3	TRBD1	TGTGCCATCAGTGACGGGACAGTAGAGACCCAGTACTTC	CAISDGTVETQYF
.	TRBJ1-4	14	TRBV5-6	.	TGTGCCAGCAGCTTAAGGGCAACTAATGAAAAACTGTTTTTT	CASSLRATNEKLFF
.	TRBJ1-1	15	TRBV18	TRBD1	TGTGCCAGCTCCCAGGGACAGGGATCCACTTCTGAAGCTTTCTTT	CASSQGQGSTSEAFF
.	TRBJ1-1	17	TRBV11-2	.	TGTGCCAGCAGCTTAGTCGCGTCTCCGGCCGGGGGCACTGAAGCTTTCTTT	CASSLVASPAGGTEAFF
.	TRBJ2-5	13	TRBV6-5	.	TGTGCCAGCAGCAAGAGGGGCCAAGAGACCCAGTACTTC	CASSKRGQETQYF
.	TRBJ2-3	18	TRBV21-1	.	TGTGCCAGCACCAAAAGAGGGACTAGCGGTGCTAGCACAGATACGCAGTATTTT	CASTKRGTSGASTDTQYF
.	TRBJ2-1	16	TRBV7-6	TRBD2	TGTGCCAGCAGCTTTGTAGCGGGAGTTGTGAACAATGAGCAGTTCTTC	CASSFVAGVVNNEQFF
.	TRBJ2-7	15	TRBV7-2	TRBD1	TGTGCCAGCAGCCCCTCCCCAGGGGGCGGACACGAGCAGTACTTC	CASSPSPGGGHEQYF
.	TRBJ2-2	17	TRBV5-4	TRBD1	TGTGCCAGCAGCTTTTCCCTCGACAGGGCAATCACCGGGGAGCTGTTTTTT	CASSFSLDRAITGELFF
.	TRBJ2-2	13	TRBV5-1	.	TGCGCCAGCAGCGTAGGGTCGGCCGGGGAGCTGTTTTTT	CASSVGSAGELFF
.	TRBJ2-3	13	TRBV10-3	TRBD1	TGTGCCGCAGGGGGCAAAGGCACAGATACGCAGTATTTT	CAAGGKGTDTQYF
.	TRBJ2-1	15	TRBV30	TRBD2	TGTGCCTGGAGTGTGCGCCTAGCGGGAGCGGGTGAGCAGTTCTTC	CAWSVRLAGAGEQFF
.	TRBJ1-2	14	TRBV5-4	.	TGTGCCAGCAGCCCACGGGGTGGTGACTATGGCTACACCTTC	CASSPRGGDYGYTF
.	TRBJ1-2	13	TRBV19	.	TGTGCCAGTAGCCCGGCGAGGGGTAGGGGCTACACCTTC	CASSPARGRGYTF
.	TRBJ1-5	14	TRBV6-1	TRBD1	TGTGCCAGCAGTAAGGGACAGTCAAATCAGCCCCAGCATTTT	CASSKGQSNQPQHF
.	TRBJ1-2	13	TRBV2	.	TGTGCCAGCAGTGTGGGAGGGGAAGGTGGCTACACCTTC	CASSVGGEGGYTF
.	TRBJ1-2	14	TRBV4-2	.	TGTGCCAGCAGCCAAGGGGCGACCAACTATGGCTACACCTTC	CASSQGATNYGYTF
.	TRBJ1-5	17	TRBV19	TRBD1	TGTGCCAGTAGGACCCGGGACAGGGAGGCGAGCAATCAGCCCCAGCATTTT	CASRTRDREASNQPQHF
.	TRBJ2-1	15	TRBV7-2	TRBD1	TGTGCCAGCAGCTTAGACAGGGGTAGCTACAATGAGCAGTTCTTC	CASSLDRGSYNEQFF
.	TRBJ2-1	16	TRBV7-3	.	TGTGCCAGCAGCTTAACCGGCGGGGACTCCTACAATGAGCAGTTCTTC	CASSLTGGDSYNEQFF
.	TRBJ1-6	15	TRBV2	.	TGTGCCAGCAGTGAGTGGACGGCTAATAATTCACCCCTCCACTTT	CASSEWTANNSPLHF
.	TRBJ1-2	13	TRBV5-1	.	TGCGCCAGCAGCTTGGAAGCAGGGAGTGGCTACACCTTC	CASSLEAGSGYTF